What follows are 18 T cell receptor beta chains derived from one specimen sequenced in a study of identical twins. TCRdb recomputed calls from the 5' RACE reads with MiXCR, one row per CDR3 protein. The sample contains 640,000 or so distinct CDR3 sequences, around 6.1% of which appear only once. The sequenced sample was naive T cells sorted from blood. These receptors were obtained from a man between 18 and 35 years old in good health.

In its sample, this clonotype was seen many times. The CDR3 here is CASSLGDPYEQYV. In DNA, the CDR3 is TGTGCCAGCAGCCTGGGGGACCCCTACGAGCAGTACGTC. The V and J genes are TRBV12-3 or TRBV12-4 and TRBJ2-7, with D possibly called TRBD1 or TRBD2 (5 bases each). CDR3 size: 13 residues. Trimming left V 6 bases short and J 2 bases short, with 11 bases between.

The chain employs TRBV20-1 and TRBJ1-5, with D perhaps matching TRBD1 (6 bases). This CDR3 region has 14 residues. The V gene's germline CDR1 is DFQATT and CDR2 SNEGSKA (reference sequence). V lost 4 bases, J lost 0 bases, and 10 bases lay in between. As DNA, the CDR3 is TGCAGTGCTATTGGACAGCATAGCAATCAGCCCCAGCATTTT. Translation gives CSAIGQHSNQPQHF.

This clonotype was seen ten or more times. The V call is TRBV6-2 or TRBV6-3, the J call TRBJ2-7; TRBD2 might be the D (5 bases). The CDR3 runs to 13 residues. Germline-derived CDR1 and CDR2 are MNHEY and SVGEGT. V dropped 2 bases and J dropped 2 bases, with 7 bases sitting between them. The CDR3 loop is CASSYGRAYEQYF. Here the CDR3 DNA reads TGTGCCAGCAGTTACGGGCGGGCCTACGAGCAGTACTTC.

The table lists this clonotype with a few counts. The chain's CDR3 is CASSSTGANYGYTF. The CDR3 DNA is TGTGCCAGCAGCTCGACAGGGGCGAACTATGGCTACACCTTC. The V and J genes are TRBV7-2 and TRBJ1-2; 8 nucleotides agree with TRBD1. Germline CDR1 and CDR2: SGHTA and FQGNSA. The J segment lost 2 bases and the V segment lost 4 bases, leaving 3 bases of the junction unmatched. This CDR3 is 14 amino acids long.

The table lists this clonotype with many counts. The CDR3 bases are TGTGCCAGCAGCCCCGGACAGAGTGAGACCCAGTACTTC. Its translation: CASSPGQSETQYF. The chain has TRBV12-3 or TRBV12-4 and TRBJ2-5, with a possible D match to TRBD1 (6 bases). With 6 bases removed from V and 5 bases from J, the gap between germline ends came to 13 bases. This CDR3 contains 13 residues.

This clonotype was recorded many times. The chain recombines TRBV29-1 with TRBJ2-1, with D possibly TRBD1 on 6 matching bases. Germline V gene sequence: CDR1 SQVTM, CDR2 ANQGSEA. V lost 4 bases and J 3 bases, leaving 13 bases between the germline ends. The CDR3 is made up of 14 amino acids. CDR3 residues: CSVGTAKGYNEQFF. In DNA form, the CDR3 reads TGCAGCGTTGGGACAGCGAAGGGCTACAATGAGCAGTTCTTC.

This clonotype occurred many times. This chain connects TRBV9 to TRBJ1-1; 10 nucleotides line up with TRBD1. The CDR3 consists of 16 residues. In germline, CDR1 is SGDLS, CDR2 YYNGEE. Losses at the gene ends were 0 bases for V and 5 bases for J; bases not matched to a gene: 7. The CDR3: CASSVGPPGQGTEAFF. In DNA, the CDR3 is TGTGCCAGCAGCGTAGGCCCACCGGGACAGGGGACTGAAGCTTTCTTT.

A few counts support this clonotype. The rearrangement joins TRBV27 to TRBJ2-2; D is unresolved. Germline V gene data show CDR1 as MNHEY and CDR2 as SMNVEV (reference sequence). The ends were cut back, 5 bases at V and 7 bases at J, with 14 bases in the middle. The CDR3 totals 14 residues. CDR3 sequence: CASSPHNSVGELFF. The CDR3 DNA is TGTGCCAGCAGTCCTCACAACTCCGTCGGGGAGCTGTTTTTT.

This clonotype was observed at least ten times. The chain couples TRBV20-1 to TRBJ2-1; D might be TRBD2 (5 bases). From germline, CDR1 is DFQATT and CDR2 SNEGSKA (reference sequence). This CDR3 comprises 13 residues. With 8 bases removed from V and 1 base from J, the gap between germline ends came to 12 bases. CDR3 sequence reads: CSTRAWSYNEQFF. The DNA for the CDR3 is TGCAGTACGAGGGCTTGGTCCTACAATGAGCAGTTCTTC.

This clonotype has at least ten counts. CDR3 loop: CASRTGGAQADEQFF. CDR3 bases: TGTGCCAGCAGAACGGGAGGAGCCCAGGCTGATGAGCAGTTCTTC. J is TRBJ2-1 and V is TRBV6-1; TRBD2 agrees at 7 bases. Trimming removed 6 bases from V and 8 bases from J; junction bases left unmatched: 13. The length of the CDR3 is 15 residues. Germline lookup yields CDR1 MNHNS and CDR2 SASEGT.

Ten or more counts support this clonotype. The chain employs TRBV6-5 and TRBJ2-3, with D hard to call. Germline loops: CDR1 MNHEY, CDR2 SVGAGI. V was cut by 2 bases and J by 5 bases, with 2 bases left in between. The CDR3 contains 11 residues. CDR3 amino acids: CASSYLDTQYF. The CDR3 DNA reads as TGTGCCAGCAGTTACCTAGATACGCAGTATTTT.

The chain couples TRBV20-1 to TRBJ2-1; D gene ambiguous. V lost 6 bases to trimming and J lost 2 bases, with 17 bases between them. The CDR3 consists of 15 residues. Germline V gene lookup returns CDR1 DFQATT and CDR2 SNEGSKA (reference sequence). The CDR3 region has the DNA TGCAGTGCCTACTCCCGGACGCTTACCTACAATGAGCAGTTCTTC. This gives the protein CSAYSRTLTYNEQFF.

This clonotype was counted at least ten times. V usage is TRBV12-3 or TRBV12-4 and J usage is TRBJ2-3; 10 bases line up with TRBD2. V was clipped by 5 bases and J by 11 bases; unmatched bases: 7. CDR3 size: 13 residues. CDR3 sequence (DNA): TGTGCCAGCAGTCCCTCAGCGGGAGGGAGGCAGTATTTT. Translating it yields CASSPSAGGRQYF.

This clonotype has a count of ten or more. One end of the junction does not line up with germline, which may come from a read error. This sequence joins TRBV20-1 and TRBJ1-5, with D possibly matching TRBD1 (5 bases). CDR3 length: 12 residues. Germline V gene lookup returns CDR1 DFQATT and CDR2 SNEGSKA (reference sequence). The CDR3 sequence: CSASDSNHPQHF. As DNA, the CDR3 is TGCAGTGCTAGTGACAGCAATCACCCCCAGCATTTT.

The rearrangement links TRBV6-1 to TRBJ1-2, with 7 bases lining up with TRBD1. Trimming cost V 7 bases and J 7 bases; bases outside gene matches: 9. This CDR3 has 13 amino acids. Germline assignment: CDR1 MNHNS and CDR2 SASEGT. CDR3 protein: CASTYGQGGGYTF. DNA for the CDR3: TGTGCCAGCACCTACGGGCAGGGGGGTGGCTACACCTTC.

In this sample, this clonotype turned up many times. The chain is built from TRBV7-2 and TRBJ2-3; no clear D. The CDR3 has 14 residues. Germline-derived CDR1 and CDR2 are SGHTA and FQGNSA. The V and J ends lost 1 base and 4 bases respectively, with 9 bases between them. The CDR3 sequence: CASSLVREADTQYF. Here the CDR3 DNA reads TGTGCCAGCAGCTTAGTGAGAGAGGCAGATACGCAGTATTTT.

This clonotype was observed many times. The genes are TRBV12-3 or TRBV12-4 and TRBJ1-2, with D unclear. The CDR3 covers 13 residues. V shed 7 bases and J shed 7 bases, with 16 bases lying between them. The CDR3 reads CASNKGPGRGYTF. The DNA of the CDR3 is TGTGCCAGCAATAAGGGTCCGGGTCGTGGCTACACCTTC.

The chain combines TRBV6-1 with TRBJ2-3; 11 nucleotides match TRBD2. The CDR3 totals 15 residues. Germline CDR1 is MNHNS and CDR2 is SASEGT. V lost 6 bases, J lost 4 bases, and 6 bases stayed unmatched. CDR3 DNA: TGTGCCAGCAGGCCTAGCGGGGGGCCCCCAGATACGCAGTATTTT. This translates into CASRPSGGPPDTQYF.